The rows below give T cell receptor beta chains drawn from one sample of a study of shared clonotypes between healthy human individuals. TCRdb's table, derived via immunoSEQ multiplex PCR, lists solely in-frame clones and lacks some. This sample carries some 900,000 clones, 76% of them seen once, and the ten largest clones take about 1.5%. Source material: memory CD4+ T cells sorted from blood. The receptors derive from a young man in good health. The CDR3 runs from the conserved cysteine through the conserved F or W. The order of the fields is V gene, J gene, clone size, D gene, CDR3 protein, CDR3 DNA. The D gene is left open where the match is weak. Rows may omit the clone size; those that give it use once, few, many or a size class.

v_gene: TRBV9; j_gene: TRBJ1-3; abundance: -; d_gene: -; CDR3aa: CASRSGGRNTIYF; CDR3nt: TGTGCCAGCAGATCGGGGGGCCGAAACACCATATATTTT
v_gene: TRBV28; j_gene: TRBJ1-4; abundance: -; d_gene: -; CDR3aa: CASSRRLATNEKLFF; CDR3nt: TGTGCCAGCAGCCGTCGACTGGCAACTAATGAAAAACTGTTTTTT
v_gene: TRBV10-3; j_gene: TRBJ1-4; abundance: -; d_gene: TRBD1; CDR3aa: CATPGQVRLGKLFF; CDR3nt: TGTGCCACCCCGGGACAGGTACGATTGGGAAAACTGTTTTTT
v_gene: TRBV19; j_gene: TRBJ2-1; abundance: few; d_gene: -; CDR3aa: CASSSVRERGGEQFF; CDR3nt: TGTGCCAGTAGTAGTGTACGGGAGAGGGGTGGTGAGCAGTTCTTC
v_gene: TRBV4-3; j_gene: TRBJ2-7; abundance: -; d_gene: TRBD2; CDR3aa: CASSQEGLAEGEQYF; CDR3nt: TGCGCCAGCAGCCAAGAGGGACTAGCGGAAGGAGAGCAGTACTTC
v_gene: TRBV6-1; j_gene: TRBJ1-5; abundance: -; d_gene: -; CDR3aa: CASGRDSNQPQHF; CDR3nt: TGTGCCTCGGGAAGGGATAGCAATCAGCCCCAGCATTTT
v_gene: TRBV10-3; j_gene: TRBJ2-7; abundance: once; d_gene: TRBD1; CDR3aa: CAISERQGEGEQYF; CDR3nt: TGTGCCATCAGTGAGAGACAGGGGGAAGGCGAGCAGTACTTC
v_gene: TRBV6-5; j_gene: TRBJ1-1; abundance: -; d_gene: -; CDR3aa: CATRRGHPNTEAFF; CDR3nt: TGTGCCACCCGCCGGGGGCACCCGAACACTGAAGCTTTCTTT
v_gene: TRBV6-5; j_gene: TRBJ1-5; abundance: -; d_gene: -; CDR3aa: CASRAGVGPQHF; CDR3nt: TGTGCCAGCAGGGCAGGGGTGGGTCCCCAGCATTTT
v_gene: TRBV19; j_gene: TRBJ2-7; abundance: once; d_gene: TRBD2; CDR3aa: CATKNPGLAGFEQYF; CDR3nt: TGTGCCACTAAGAACCCGGGACTAGCGGGATTCGAGCAGTACTTC
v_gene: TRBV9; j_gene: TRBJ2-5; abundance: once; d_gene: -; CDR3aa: CASSVGTVVETQYF; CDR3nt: TGTGCCAGCAGCGTAGGGACAGTGGTGGAGACCCAGTACTTC
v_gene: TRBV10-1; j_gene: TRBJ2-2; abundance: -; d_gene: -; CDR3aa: CASSQTANTGELFF; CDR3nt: TGCGCCAGCAGCCAGACGGCGAACACCGGGGAGCTGTTTTTT
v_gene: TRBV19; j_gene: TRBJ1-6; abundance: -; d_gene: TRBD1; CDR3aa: CASRGQGGNSPLHF; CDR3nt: TGTGCCAGTAGAGGACAGGGGGGAAATTCACCCCTCCACTTT
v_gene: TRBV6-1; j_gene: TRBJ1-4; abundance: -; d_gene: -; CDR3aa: CASRRGRTNEKLFF; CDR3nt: TGTGCCAGCAGGAGGGGGAGAACTAATGAAAAACTGTTTTTT
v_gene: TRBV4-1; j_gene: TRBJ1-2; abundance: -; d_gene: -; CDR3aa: CASSQAMSANYGYTF; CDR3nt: TGCGCCAGCAGCCAAGCAATGTCTGCTAACTATGGCTACACCTTC
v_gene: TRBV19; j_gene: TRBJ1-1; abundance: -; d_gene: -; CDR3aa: CASSIEGTVNTEAFF; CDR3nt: TGTGCCAGTAGTATCGAAGGGACGGTGAACACTGAAGCTTTCTTT
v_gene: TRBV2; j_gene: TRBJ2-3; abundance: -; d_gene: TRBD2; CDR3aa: CASSETRTSGRTTDTQYF; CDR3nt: TGTGCCAGCAGTGAAACTCGGACTAGCGGGAGGACCACAGATACGCAGTATTTT
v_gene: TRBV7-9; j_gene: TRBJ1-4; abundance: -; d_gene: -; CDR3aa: CASRGLAATNEKLFF; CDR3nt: TGTGCCAGCAGGGGACTCGCAGCAACTAATGAAAAACTGTTTTTT
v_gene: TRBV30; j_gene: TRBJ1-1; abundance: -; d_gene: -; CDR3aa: CAWGPQNTEAFF; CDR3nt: TGTGCCTGGGGGCCCCAGAACACTGAAGCTTTCTTT
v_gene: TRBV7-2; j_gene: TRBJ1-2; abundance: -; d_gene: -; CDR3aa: CASSSRIMAAANYGYTF; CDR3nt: TGTGCCAGCAGCTCCCGAATAATGGCGGCAGCTAACTATGGCTACACCTTC
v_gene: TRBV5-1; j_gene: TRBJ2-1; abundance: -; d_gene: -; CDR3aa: CASSLLNRAASNEQFF; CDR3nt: TGCGCCAGCAGCTTACTAAACCGGGCCGCTTCCAATGAGCAGTTCTTC
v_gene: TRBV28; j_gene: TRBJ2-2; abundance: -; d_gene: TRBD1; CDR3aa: CASSSRGTGNTGELFF; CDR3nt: TGTGCCAGCAGCAGCAGGGGGACGGGGAACACCGGGGAGCTGTTTTTT
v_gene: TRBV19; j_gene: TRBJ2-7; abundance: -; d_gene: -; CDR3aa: CASSENGGFYEQYF; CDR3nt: TGTGCCAGTAGTGAAAACGGGGGATTCTACGAGCAGTACTTC
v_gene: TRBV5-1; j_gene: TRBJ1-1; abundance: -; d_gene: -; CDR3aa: CASSVDFKGAFF; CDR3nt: TGCGCCAGCAGCGTGGACTTTAAGGGGGCTTTCTTT
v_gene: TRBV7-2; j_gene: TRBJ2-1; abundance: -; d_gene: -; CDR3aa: CASSESGPYNEQFF; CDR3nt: TGTGCCAGCAGCGAATCGGGACCCTACAATGAGCAGTTCTTC
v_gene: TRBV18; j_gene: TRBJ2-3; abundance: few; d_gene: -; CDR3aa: CASSPQGYTDTQYF; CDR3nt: TGTGCCAGCTCACCCCAGGGTTACACAGATACGCAGTATTTT
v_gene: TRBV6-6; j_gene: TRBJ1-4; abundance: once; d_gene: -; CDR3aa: CASRPRPPSEEKLFF; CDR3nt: TGTGCCAGCAGACCCCGACCGCCATCGGAAGAAAAACTGTTTTTT
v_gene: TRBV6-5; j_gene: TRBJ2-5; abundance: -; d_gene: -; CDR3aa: CASSYSSGQETQYF; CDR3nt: TGTGCCAGCAGTTACAGCAGCGGACAAGAGACCCAGTACTTC
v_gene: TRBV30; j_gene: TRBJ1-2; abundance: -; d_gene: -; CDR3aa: CACTSFAVTF; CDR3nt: TGTGCCTGTACCTCGTTCGCAGTAACCTTC
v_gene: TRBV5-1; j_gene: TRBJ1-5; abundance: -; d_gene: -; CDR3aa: CASSLAPDQPQHF; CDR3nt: TGCGCCAGCAGCTTGGCCCCGGATCAGCCCCAGCATTTT
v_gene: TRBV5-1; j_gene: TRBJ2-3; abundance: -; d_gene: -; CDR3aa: CASSLDRGTDTQYF; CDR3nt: TGCGCCAGCAGCTTGGATCGGGGAACAGATACGCAGTATTTT
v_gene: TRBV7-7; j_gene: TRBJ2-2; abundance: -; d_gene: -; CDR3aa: CASSRGPPEGTGELFF; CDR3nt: TGTGCTAGCAGCCGGGGACCGCCGGAAGGGACCGGGGAGCTGTTTTTT
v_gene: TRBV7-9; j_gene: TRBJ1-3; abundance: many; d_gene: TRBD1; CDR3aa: CASSGQGGAGNTIYF; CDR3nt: TGTGCCAGCAGTGGACAGGGTGGGGCTGGAAACACCATATATTTT
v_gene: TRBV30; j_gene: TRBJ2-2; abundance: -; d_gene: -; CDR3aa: CAWRLQGSGELFF; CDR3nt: TGTGCCTGGAGGCTTCAGGGTTCCGGGGAGCTGTTTTTT
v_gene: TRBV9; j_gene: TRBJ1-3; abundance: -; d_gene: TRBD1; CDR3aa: CASSADRGLGNTIYF; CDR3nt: TGTGCCAGCAGCGCCGACAGGGGGCTTGGAAACACCATATATTTT
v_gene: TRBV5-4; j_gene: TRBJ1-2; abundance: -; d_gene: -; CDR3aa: CASSPEANYGYTF; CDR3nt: TGTGCCAGCAGCCCAGAAGCTAACTATGGCTACACCTTC
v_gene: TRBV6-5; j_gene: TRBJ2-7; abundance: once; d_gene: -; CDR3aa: CASSYSPGSGYEQYF; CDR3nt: TGTGCCAGCAGTTACTCCCCGGGGTCCGGCTACGAGCAGTACTTC
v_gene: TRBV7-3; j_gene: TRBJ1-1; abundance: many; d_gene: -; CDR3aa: CASSSEYNLGAPNTEAFF; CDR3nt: TGTGCCAGCAGCTCCGAATACAACCTGGGGGCGCCGAACACTGAAGCTTTCTTT
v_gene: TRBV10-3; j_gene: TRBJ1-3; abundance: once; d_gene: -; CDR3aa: CAMGGNSGNTIYF; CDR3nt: TGTGCCATGGGGGGAAACTCTGGAAACACCATATATTTT
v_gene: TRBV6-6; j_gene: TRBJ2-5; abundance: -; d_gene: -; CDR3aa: CASDSGGETQYF; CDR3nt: TGTGCCAGCGACTCAGGGGGGGAGACCCAGTACTTC
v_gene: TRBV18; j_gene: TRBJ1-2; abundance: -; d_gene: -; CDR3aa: CASSPGYQGLGYGYTF; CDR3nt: TGTGCCAGCTCACCGGGATATCAGGGCCTTGGGTATGGCTACACCTTC
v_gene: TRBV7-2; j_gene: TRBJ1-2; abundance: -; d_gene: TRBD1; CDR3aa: CASSRDRGWDGYTF; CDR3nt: TGTGCCAGCAGCCGGGACAGGGGGTGGGATGGCTACACCTTC
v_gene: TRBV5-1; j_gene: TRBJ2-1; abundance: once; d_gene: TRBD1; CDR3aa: CASSSPGQDRNEQFF; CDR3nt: TGCGCCAGCAGCTCCCCGGGACAGGATCGGAATGAGCAGTTCTTC
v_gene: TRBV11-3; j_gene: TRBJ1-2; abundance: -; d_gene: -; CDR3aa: CASSLGPHGWYGYTF; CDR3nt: TGTGCCAGCAGCTTAGGACCCCACGGATGGTATGGCTACACCTTC
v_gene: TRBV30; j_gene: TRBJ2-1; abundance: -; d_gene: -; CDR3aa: CAWSLGASSYNEQFF; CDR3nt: TGTGCCTGGAGCCTGGGGGCGAGCTCCTACAATGAGCAGTTCTTC
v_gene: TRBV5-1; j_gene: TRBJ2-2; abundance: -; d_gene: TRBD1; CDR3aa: CASSYRGSDGELFF; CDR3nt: TGCGCCAGCAGCTACAGGGGATCGGACGGGGAGCTGTTTTTT
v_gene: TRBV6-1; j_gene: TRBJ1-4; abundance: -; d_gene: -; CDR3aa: CASSESGGANEKLFF; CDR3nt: TGTGCCAGCAGTGAGTCGGGGGGGGCTAATGAAAAACTGTTTTTT
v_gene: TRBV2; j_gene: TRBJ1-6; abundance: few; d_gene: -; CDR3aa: CASSGRGPLHF; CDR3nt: TGTGCCAGCAGTGGTAGAGGTCCCCTCCACTTT
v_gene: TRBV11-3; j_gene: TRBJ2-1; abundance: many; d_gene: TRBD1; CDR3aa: CASSLGTGGIDEQFF; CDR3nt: TGTGCCAGCAGCCTCGGGACAGGGGGTATAGATGAGCAGTTCTTC